The present TCR beta chain was sequenced within a study of T cell repertoires in cytomegalovirus infection. Study observations and caveats: HLA-C-restricted CMV clonotypes gave the most frequent clonotype in two of eight donors.

This clonotype was picked up many times. The antigen is unknown. The CDR3 loop spans 15 amino acids. The V segment lost 0 bases and the J segment 2 bases; nucleotides outside the gene matches: 3. CDR1 and CDR2 from the germline V gene are SEHNR and FQNEAQ (reference sequence). MiXCR, applied by TCRdb to the reads, yields one record per CDR3 protein. This table holds hundreds of thousands of distinct CDR3 sequences, approximately 25% found once. The chain is built from TRBV7-9 and TRBJ2-5, with TRBD1 identical over 7 bases. Source material: CD8+ T cells from PBMCs. The TCR was taken from a human donor in good health (CMV status not recorded). Some clones in this sample may be carry-over from other donors' samples. CDR3 protein: CASSLAQGIQETQYF. As DNA, the CDR3 is TGTGCCAGCAGCTTAGCACAGGGGATACAAGAGACCCAGTACTTC. Full variable domain (outside the CDR3, taken from reference TRBV7-9 and TRBJ2-5): DTGVSQNPRHKITKRGQNVTFRCDPISEHNRLYWYRQTLGQGPEFLTYFQNEAQLEKSRLLSDRFSAERPKGSFSTLEIQRTEQGDSAMYLCASSLAQGIQETQYFGPGTRLLVL.